This entry concerns a single T cell receptor beta chain. Its target is not known. Every patient had relapsed following autologous stem cell transplantation, and cohorts differed in brentuximab vedotin exposure. Clones were sequenced by immunoSEQ multiplex PCR, and TCRdb holds only the in-frame ones, with some missing. The table records about 93,000 clones, roughly 76% of them present only once. The sample originates from a study of PD-1 blockade in classical Hodgkin lymphoma. Study-level points and caveats: Exclusion applied to patients who initiated nivolumab less than 1 year following ASCT. It was CD4+ TCR diversity, not CD8+, that rose significantly by C4D1. Reports described newly diagnosed patients as having lower baseline TCR diversity than healthy donors. Patients who responded completely had about the same baseline diversity as newly diagnosed patients.

This CDR3 comprises 11 residues. The chain carries TRBV12-1 and TRBJ2-7; TRBD2 is the table's D call and was not checked against the DNA. TRBV12-1 is a pseudogene. This receptor was taken from a human donor with classical Hodgkin lymphoma. Material: peripheral blood mononuclear cells (PBMCs), obtained before the second cycle of nivolumab. CDR3 bases: TGTGCCAGCAGCCCTACCTACGAGCAGTACTTC. Translating gives CASSPTYEQYF.